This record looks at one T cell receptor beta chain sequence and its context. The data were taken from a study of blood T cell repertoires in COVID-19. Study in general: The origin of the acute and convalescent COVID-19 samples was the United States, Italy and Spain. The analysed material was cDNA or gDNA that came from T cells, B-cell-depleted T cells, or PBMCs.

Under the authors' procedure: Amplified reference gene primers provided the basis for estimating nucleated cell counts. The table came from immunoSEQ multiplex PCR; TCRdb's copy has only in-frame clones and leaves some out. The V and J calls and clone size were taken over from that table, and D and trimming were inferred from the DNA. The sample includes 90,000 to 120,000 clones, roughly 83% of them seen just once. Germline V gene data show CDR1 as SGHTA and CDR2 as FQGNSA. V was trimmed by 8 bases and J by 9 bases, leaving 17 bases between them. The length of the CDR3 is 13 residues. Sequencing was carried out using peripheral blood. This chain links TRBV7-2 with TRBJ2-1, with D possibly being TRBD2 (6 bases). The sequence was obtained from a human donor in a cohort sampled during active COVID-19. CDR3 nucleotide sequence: TGTGCCAGCGGTGGGCGGGGTGAGAGTGAGCAGTTCTTC. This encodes CASGGRGESEQFF.